One and the same sample provided the 32 T cell receptor beta chains below, sequenced in a study of blood T cell repertoires in COVID-19 (dated by TCRdb to about 2020). Library construction relied on the immunoSEQ multiplex PCR assay. This immuneACCESS table, as held by TCRdb, lists in-frame sequences with V and J called but not all clones. Of the missing ones, under half trace to an unresolved V gene in checked studies; the others have no known cause. This sample is represented by about 170,000 clones; around 84% of them were singletons. The ten most abundant clones make up roughly 2.5% of the sample. The sample taken for sequencing was peripheral blood. The receptors come from a woman of 80 years or more with COVID-19, enrolled during active disease.

This clone was picked up a small number of times. V and J are TRBV18 and TRBJ2-3; D remains ambiguous. This CDR3 region has 15 residues. Trimming took 3 bases from V and 0 from J, leaving 10 bases between them. CDR1 and CDR2 from the germline V gene are KGHSH and LQKENI. The CDR3 protein is CASSPLHHSTDTQYF. The CDR3 DNA sequence: TGTGCCAGCTCACCGTTACACCATAGCACAGATACGCAGTATTTT.

This clone was detected a few times. This rearrangement joins TRBV7-8 to TRBJ1-5; D is undetermined. The CDR3 runs to 15 residues. V was shortened by 5 bases and J by 1 base, with 12 bases between the two germline ends. CDR1 is SGHVS, CDR2 FQNEAQ, per germline. CDR3 in DNA: TGTGCCAGCAGCCCCAGACGGGGAAGCAATCAGCCCCAGCATTTT. Translating it yields CASSPRRGSNQPQHF.

This chain joins TRBV5-4 and TRBJ2-7, with D perhaps TRBD1 (6 bases). The CDR3 is 14 residues long. V shed 0 bases and J shed 5 bases, with 12 bases lying between them. CDR1 and CDR2 (germline): SGHNT, YYREEE (reference sequence). Here the CDR3 DNA reads TGTGCCAGCAGCTTGGCCGGGACACAAAACGAGCAGTACTTC. Translation: CASSLAGTQNEQYF.

This chain uses TRBV11-2 with TRBJ2-7; 12 bases are a match to TRBD2. CDR1 SGHAT and CDR2 FQNNGV come from the germline V gene. V dropped 1 base and J dropped 6; count of bases not matched to a gene: 1. The CDR3 is 14 amino acids. Here the CDR3 reads CASSLGTSGIEQYF. The CDR3 bases are TGTGCCAGCAGCTTAGGGACTAGCGGGATCGAGCAGTACTTC.

This clone was seen just once. V and J are TRBV5-1 and TRBJ2-3, with a possible D match to TRBD1 (5 bases). From germline, CDR1 is SGHRS and CDR2 YFSETQ. The CDR3 runs to 14 residues. Trimming shortened V by 1 base and J by 5 bases, and 11 bases separated the two germline ends. CDR3 sequence (DNA): TGCGCCAGCAGCTTGCGACAGTCCAGAGATACGCAGTATTTT. Translating it yields CASSLRQSRDTQYF. The variable domain in full, completed from reference TRBV5-1 and TRBJ2-3, reads KAGVTQTPRYLIKTRGQQVTLSCSPISGHRSVSWYQQTPGQGLQFLFEYFSETQRNKGNFPGRFSGRQFSNSRSEMNVSTLELGDSALYLCASSLRQSRDTQYFGPGTRLTVL.

The V call is TRBV2, the J call TRBJ2-5; the match to TRBD2 covers 15 bases. The V gene end was trimmed by 6 bases and the J gene end by 2 bases; junction bases not matched to a gene: 7. Germline V gene lookup returns CDR1 SNHLY and CDR2 FYNNEI. This CDR3 is built from 17 residues. CDR3 sequence (DNA): TGTGCCAGCAGAGCATCCGGGACTAGCGGGAGGCAAGAGACCCAGTACTTC. Translated, it gives CASRASGTSGRQETQYF.

The V and J genes are TRBV7-2 and TRBJ1-6; the D is unclear. This CDR3 is built from 17 residues. In germline, CDR1 is SGHTA, CDR2 FQGNSA. Trimming pared 0 bases from V and 0 bases from J, leaving 9 bases between. The CDR3 region has the DNA TGTGCCAGCAGCTTAGCACAGCCAAGCTCCTATAATTCACCCCTCCACTTT. The encoded protein is CASSLAQPSSYNSPLHF.

The rearrangement links TRBV19 to TRBJ2-5, with a tentative D call TRBD1 (7 bases). Trimming shortened V by 5 bases and J by 5 bases, and 18 bases separated the two germline ends. The germline V gene encodes CDR1 LNHDA and CDR2 SQIVND (reference sequence). CDR3 length equals 15 residues. The CDR3 reads CASSSVGGGSETQYF. The CDR3 DNA is TGTGCCAGTAGTTCCGTTGGAGGGGGCAGTGAGACCCAGTACTTC.

The chain is built from TRBV18 and TRBJ2-1; 10 nucleotides line up with TRBD2. Germline CDR1 is KGHSH and CDR2 is LQKENI. The V gene end was trimmed by 3 bases and the J gene end by 5 bases; junction bases not matched to a gene: 7. There are 16 residues in the CDR3. In nucleotides, the CDR3 is TGTGCCAGCTCACCGCTAGCGGGAGTTACCCACAATGAGCAGTTCTTC. Its translation is CASSPLAGVTHNEQFF. Looking up the rest from reference TRBV18 and TRBJ2-1 gives the full variable domain: NAGVMQNPRHLVRRRGQEARLRCSPMKGHSHVYWYRQLPEEGLKFMVYLQKENIIDESGMPKERFSAEFPKEGPSILRIQQVVRGDSAAYFCASSPLAGVTHNEQFFGPGTRLTVL.

J is TRBJ1-1 and V is TRBV29-1; the match to TRBD1 covers 7 bases. The junction had 4 bases not matched to a gene; V was cut back by 6 bases and J by 0 bases. Germline V gene lookup returns CDR1 SQVTM and CDR2 ANQGSEA. The CDR3 length is 13 residues. As DNA, the CDR3 is TGCAGCGTCGGGACAGCCATGAACACTGAAGCTTTCTTT. It encodes CSVGTAMNTEAFF.

The genes are TRBV6-2 or TRBV6-3 and TRBJ2-7, with D possibly being TRBD2 (6 bases). The ends were cut back, 2 bases at V and 5 bases at J, with 13 bases in the middle. Germline CDR1 reads MNHEY; CDR2 reads SVGEGT. There are 14 residues in the CDR3. The CDR3 spells CASSYTRRGDEQYF. In DNA, the CDR3 is TGTGCCAGCAGTTACACTAGGAGGGGAGACGAGCAGTACTTC.

In this sample, this clone turned up once. This chain uses TRBV5-5 with TRBJ2-3; 7 bases are a match to TRBD2. There are 13 residues in the CDR3. V shed 0 bases and J 9 bases; nucleotides not matched to a gene: 4. The V gene's germline CDR1 is SGHKS and CDR2 YYEKEE (reference sequence). CDR3 sequence reads: CASSLELLATQYF. CDR3 nucleotide sequence: TGTGCCAGCAGCTTGGAATTACTAGCGACGCAGTATTTT.

This clone appeared once. V is TRBV7-2 and J is TRBJ1-4; 7 nucleotides agree with TRBD1. Germline CDR1 and CDR2: SGHTA and FQGNSA. Trimming at V came to 0 bases and at J to 8 bases, leaving 0 bases not matched to a gene. This CDR3 has 13 residues. The CDR3: CASSLAGGEKLFF. For the CDR3, the DNA is TGTGCCAGCAGCTTAGCAGGGGGCGAAAAACTGTTTTTT.

The chain recombines TRBV11-2 with TRBJ2-5; perhaps TRBD1 as D (5 bases). Trimming took 5 bases from V and 0 from J, leaving 16 bases between them. From germline, CDR1 is SGHAT and CDR2 FQNNGV. There are 16 residues in the CDR3. CDR3 coding DNA: TGTGCCAGCAGCCTCTACCCCAGGGAAAACCAAGAGACCCAGTACTTC. This gives the protein CASSLYPRENQETQYF.

The chain uses TRBV7-2 and TRBJ2-6; 7 bases line up with TRBD1. The germline V gene has CDR1 SGHTA and CDR2 FQGNSA. The J segment lost 0 bases and the V segment lost 5 bases, leaving 10 bases of the junction unmatched. CDR3 length: 18 residues. Here the CDR3 DNA reads TGTGCCAGCAGCCCCTGGACAGGCTTAAGCTCTGGGGCCAACGTCCTGACTTTC. This sequence encodes CASSPWTGLSSGANVLTF.

The chain recombines TRBV15 with TRBJ1-3, with D unresolved. The CDR3 spans 15 residues. Germline V gene data show CDR1 as LNHNV and CDR2 as YYDKDF (reference sequence). V was trimmed by 4 bases and J by 4 bases, leaving 14 bases between them. In nucleotides, the CDR3 is TGTGCCACCAGCACCGAGAGAGGGAACGGAAACACCATATATTTT. The encoded protein is CATSTERGNGNTIYF.

This sequence joins TRBV7-2 and TRBJ1-1; D might be TRBD1 (6 bases). Trimming removed 5 bases at V and 1 base at J, with 8 bases between. Germline loops: CDR1 SGHTA, CDR2 FQGNSA. The CDR3 spans 13 residues. Here the CDR3 reads CASSRGQNTEAFF. The CDR3 nucleotides read TGTGCCAGCAGCAGGGGACAGAACACTGAAGCTTTCTTT.

The chain joins TRBV5-1 to TRBJ2-5; 15 nucleotides agree with TRBD2. CDR3 length equals 16 residues. Germline lookup yields CDR1 SGHRS and CDR2 YFSETQ. Trimming removed 4 bases from V and 5 bases from J; junction bases left unmatched: 6. CDR3 amino acids: CASSPGGLAGGETQYF. The CDR3 bases are TGCGCCAGCAGCCCCGGAGGACTAGCGGGAGGGGAGACCCAGTACTTC.

This chain connects TRBV7-2 to TRBJ1-6; D gene ambiguous. Trimming took 3 bases from V and 14 from J, leaving 11 bases between them. Germline V gives CDR1 SGHTA, CDR2 FQGNSA. This CDR3 has 12 amino acids. Here the CDR3 reads CASSFTTGTLHF. CDR3 DNA sequence: TGTGCCAGCAGCTTCACGACCGGGACCCTCCACTTT.

This clone has more than one count but fewer than ten. The rearrangement links TRBV5-6 to TRBJ1-2; 7 nucleotides match TRBD1. The CDR3 extends over 14 amino acids. Per the germline V gene, CDR1 is SGHDT and CDR2 is YYEEEE. V dropped 4 bases and J dropped 3; count of bases not matched to a gene: 6. The CDR3 here is CASSAAGTDYGYTF. For the CDR3, the DNA is TGTGCCAGCAGCGCGGCCGGGACAGACTATGGCTACACCTTC.

The rearrangement uses TRBV28 and TRBJ1-2; unclear D gene. Germline CDR1 reads MDHEN; CDR2 reads SYDVKM. Between the trimmed V and J ends, which lost 5 bases and 4 bases, there was a span of 11 bases. This CDR3 is built from 13 residues. CDR3 protein: CASSDPAGYGYTF. The CDR3 DNA follows: TGTGCCAGCAGTGATCCGGCGGGCTATGGCTACACCTTC.

This sequence joins TRBV20-1 and TRBJ1-6, with 9 bases aligning to TRBD1. V lost 3 bases and J lost 7; bases outside the gene matches: 4. The V gene's germline CDR1 is DFQATT and CDR2 SNEGSKA (reference sequence). CDR3 length: 14 residues. The CDR3 loop reads CSASTGGNNSPLHF. The CDR3 bases are TGCAGTGCTAGTACAGGGGGCAACAATTCACCCCTCCACTTT.

CDR3 region: CASRGGMNTEAFF. The DNA of the CDR3 is TGTGCCAGCAGGGGGGGGATGAACACTGAAGCTTTCTTT. The gene calls are TRBV2 and TRBJ1-1; D possibly corresponds to TRBD1 (5 bases). The ends were cut back, 6 bases at V and 0 bases at J, with 8 bases in the middle. Germline values: CDR1 SNHLY, CDR2 FYNNEI. CDR3 length equals 13 residues.

V usage is TRBV5-1 and J usage is TRBJ2-1, with 12 bases aligning to TRBD2. The CDR3 runs to 15 residues. The germline CDR1 and CDR2 sequences are SGHRS and YFSETQ. J lost 4 bases, V lost 6 bases, and 5 bases had no gene match. CDR3 coding DNA: TGCGCCAGCACCGGACTAGCGGGATCTTACAATGAGCAGTTCTTC. The encoded protein is CASTGLAGSYNEQFF. Using reference TRBV5-1 and TRBJ2-1 for the parts outside the CDR3, the full variable domain is KAGVTQTPRYLIKTRGQQVTLSCSPISGHRSVSWYQQTPGQGLQFLFEYFSETQRNKGNFPGRFSGRQFSNSRSEMNVSTLELGDSALYLCASTGLAGSYNEQFFGPGTRLTVL.

A word on this clone: Germline and junction disagree at one end, which may indicate a read error. The chain has TRBV7-2 and TRBJ2-5; 7 bases agree with TRBD2. The CDR3 has 15 residues. Germline-derived CDR1 and CDR2 are SGHTA and FQGNSA. CDR3 amino acids: CAGSSSGGSQETQYF. The CDR3, as DNA: TGTGCCGGCAGTTCCTCGGGGGGATCCCAAGAGACCCAGTACTTC.

There are a few counts of this clone. This chain links TRBV5-1 with TRBJ1-6; D call uncertain. V dropped 0 bases and J dropped 9 bases, with 10 bases sitting between them. CDR1 and CDR2 from the germline V gene are SGHRS and YFSETQ. CDR3 size: 14 residues. The CDR3 here is CASSLAGSPSPLHF. The CDR3 DNA sequence: TGCGCCAGCAGCTTGGCAGGCTCCCCTTCACCCCTCCACTTT. Full variable domain (outside the CDR3, taken from reference TRBV5-1 and TRBJ1-6): KAGVTQTPRYLIKTRGQQVTLSCSPISGHRSVSWYQQTPGQGLQFLFEYFSETQRNKGNFPGRFSGRQFSNSRSEMNVSTLELGDSALYLCASSLAGSPSPLHFGNGTRLTVT.

J is TRBJ1-1 and V is TRBV28, with TRBD1 matching over 10 bases. The CDR3 totals 13 residues. CDR1 MDHEN and CDR2 SYDVKM come from the germline V gene. V lost 6 bases and J lost 7; bases outside the gene matches: 5. The CDR3 DNA sequence: TGTGCCAGCAGACGACAGGGGGCGGTTGAAGCTTTCTTT. It is translated as CASRRQGAVEAFF.

V usage is TRBV15 and J usage is TRBJ2-7, with 7 bases matching TRBD2. The germline V gene has CDR1 LNHNV and CDR2 YYDKDF (reference sequence). J lost 4 bases, V lost 9 bases, and 6 bases had no gene match. The length of the CDR3 is 12 residues. The CDR3 DNA sequence: TGTGCCACAGGGAGGGGCGGGTACGAGCAGTACTTC. Protein sequence: CATGRGGYEQYF.

The gene calls are TRBV19 and TRBJ1-1; no reliable D call. Trimming shortened V by 1 base and J by 5 bases, and 8 bases separated the two germline ends. The CDR3 is 13 residues long. Per germline, CDR1 LNHDA and CDR2 SQIVND (reference sequence). The CDR3 bases are TGTGCCAGTAGTATAGGGCCGAGGACTGAAGCTTTCTTT. It translates to CASSIGPRTEAFF.

The chain has TRBV5-1 and TRBJ2-2; 10 nucleotides match TRBD1. The V segment lost 0 bases and the J segment 7 bases; nucleotides outside the gene matches: 6. Germline loops: CDR1 SGHRS, CDR2 YFSETQ. The CDR3 consists of 16 residues. CDR3: CASSLVTGGTGGELFF. In nucleotides, the CDR3 is TGCGCCAGCAGCTTGGTGACAGGGGGCACTGGCGGGGAGCTGTTTTTT.

The chain combines TRBV11-3 with TRBJ2-3, with TRBD2 matching over 12 bases. The CDR3 is made up of 17 amino acids. The ends lost 5 bases at V and 3 bases at J; junction bases unmatched: 9. Germline CDR1 and CDR2: SGHNT and YENEEA. CDR3 loop: CASSPTWGTSGTDTQYF. DNA for the CDR3: TGTGCCAGCAGCCCTACATGGGGGACTAGCGGGACAGATACGCAGTATTTT.

The CDR3 region is CASRKTANYGYTF. The CDR3 DNA sequence: TGTGCCAGCAGGAAGACAGCCAACTATGGCTACACCTTC. The chain recombines TRBV11-3 with TRBJ1-2; perhaps TRBD1 as D (5 bases). Trimming took 6 bases from V and 2 from J, leaving 10 bases between them. This CDR3 has 13 amino acids. Germline V gene data show CDR1 as SGHNT and CDR2 as YENEEA.